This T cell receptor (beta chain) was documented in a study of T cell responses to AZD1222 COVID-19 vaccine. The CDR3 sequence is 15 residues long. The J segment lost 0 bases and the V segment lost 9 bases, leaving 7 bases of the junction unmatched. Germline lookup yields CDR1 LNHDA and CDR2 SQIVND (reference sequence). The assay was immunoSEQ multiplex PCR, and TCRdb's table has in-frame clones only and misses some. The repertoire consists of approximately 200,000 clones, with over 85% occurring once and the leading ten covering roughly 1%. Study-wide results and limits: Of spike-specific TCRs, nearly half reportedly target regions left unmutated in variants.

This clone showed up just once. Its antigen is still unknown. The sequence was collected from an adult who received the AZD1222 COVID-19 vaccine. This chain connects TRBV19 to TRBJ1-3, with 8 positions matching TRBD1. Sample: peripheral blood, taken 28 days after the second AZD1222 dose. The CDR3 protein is CASRTGSSSGNTIYF. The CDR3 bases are TGTGCCAGCCGGACAGGGAGTAGCTCTGGAAACACCATATATTTT.